This T cell receptor (beta chain) was captured by sequencing in a study of human T cells and chemical hapten exposure. TCRdb re-called the RACE reads through MiXCR, storing one row per CDR3 protein. Of fewer than 95,000 distinct CDR3 sequences listed, roughly a tenth are singletons. As for time point: patch test 1, 2 weeks after DPC sensitization. Treatment described: therapeutic diphenylcyclopropenone sensitization with weekly scalp DPC. As concerns this clonotype: This sequence may be a read error, since a much larger clone differs from it by one base.

This receptor was identified in a man in his forties with alopecia areata. Some clones in this sample may be carry-over from other donors' samples. The sample in question was whole blood, obtained in connection with sensitization to the hapten diphenylcyclopropenone (DPC).

The CDR3 loop is CASRLGQGSVGNQPQHF. Here the CDR3 DNA reads TGTGCCAGCAGACTGGGACAGGGGTCCGTCGGCAATCAGCCCCAGCATTTT. This chain links TRBV27 with TRBJ1-5; TRBD1 matches 10 bases. J lost 2 bases, V lost 6 bases, and 10 bases had no gene match. Germline lookup yields CDR1 MNHEY and CDR2 SMNVEV (reference sequence). The CDR3 runs to 17 residues.